A single sample is the source of the 8 T cell receptor beta chains below, sequenced in a study of shared clonotypes between healthy human individuals. Method: immunoSEQ multiplex PCR; TCRdb's copy keeps in-frame clones and lacks some. Of roughly 2.6 million clones in the sample, approximately 90% were seen once. The specimen sequenced was naive CD4+ T cells sorted from blood. Subset in this sample: CD45RA+ positively selected. The origin of the receptors is a man aged 18 to 29 in good health.

The V and J genes are TRBV18 and TRBJ2-1, with 10 bases fitting TRBD1. V dropped 3 bases and J dropped 7; count of bases not matched to a gene: 6. The CDR3 consists of 15 residues. Germline CDR1 is KGHSH and CDR2 is LQKENI. CDR3 nucleotides: TGTGCCAGCTCACCGGAGACAGGGGGCCGGAATGAGCAGTTCTTC. Its translation is CASSPETGGRNEQFF.

This clone was observed a handful of times. The gene calls are TRBV7-2 and TRBJ1-5, with 7 bases that match TRBD1. Per the germline V gene, CDR1 is SGHTA and CDR2 is FQGNSA. The CDR3 covers 13 residues. J lost 9 bases, V lost 2 bases, and 4 bases had no gene match. CDR3 amino acids: CASSLRQGGPQHF. CDR3 bases: TGTGCCAGCAGCTTACGACAGGGCGGGCCCCAGCATTTT. The whole variable domain, remainder taken from reference TRBV7-2 and TRBJ1-5, is GAGVSQSPSNKVTEKGKDVELRCDPISGHTALYWYRQSLGQGLEFLIYFQGNSAPDKSGLPSDRFSAERTGGSVSTLTIQRTQQEDSAVYLCASSLRQGGPQHFGDGTRLSIL.

This sequence joins TRBV6-5 and TRBJ2-1; weak D call: TRBD2 (6 bases). The V and J ends lost 8 bases and 9 bases respectively, with 23 bases between them. Germline V CDR1 and CDR2: MNHEY, SVGAGI. The CDR3 is 15 residues long. The CDR3 sequence: CASGVLVVPGGEQFF. CDR3 DNA sequence: TGTGCCAGCGGGGTTCTAGTGGTCCCCGGGGGTGAGCAGTTCTTC.

A note on this clone: Different DNA sequences within this sample yield the same CDR3. This chain connects TRBV30 to TRBJ2-1, with 8 bases fitting TRBD2. Trimming cost V 3 bases and J 6 bases; bases outside gene matches: 1. CDR1 is GTSNPN and CDR2 is SVGIG in the germline V gene (reference sequence). The CDR3 runs to 12 residues. DNA of the CDR3: TGTGCCTGGAGCGGGGGGGCCAATGAGCAGTTCTTC. Amino acids: CAWSGGANEQFF.

This sequence joins TRBV5-5 and TRBJ1-1, with TRBD1 as a possible D gene (6 bases). Germline lookup yields CDR1 SGHKS and CDR2 YYEKEE (reference sequence). This CDR3 is 12 amino acids long. Trimming left V 5 bases short and J 3 bases short, with 8 bases between. Here the CDR3 DNA reads TGTGCCAGCAGACAGGGACACACTGAAGCTTTCTTT. Protein product: CASRQGHTEAFF. Using reference TRBV5-5 and TRBJ1-1 for the parts outside the CDR3, the full variable domain is DAGVTQSPTHLIKTRGQQVTLRCSPISGHKSVSWYQQVLGQGPQFIFQYYEKEERGRGNFPDRFSARQFPNYSSELNVNALLLGDSALYLCASRQGHTEAFFGQGTRLTVV.

The sample holds a few counts of this clone. This specimen includes other DNA sequences encoding the same CDR3. This rearrangement joins TRBV2 to TRBJ1-1; D gene ambiguous. The CDR3 sequence is 11 residues long. V dropped 6 bases and J dropped 5 bases, with 7 bases sitting between them. From germline, CDR1 is SNHLY and CDR2 FYNNEI. This CDR3 is CASRAETEAFF. The CDR3 coding sequence is TGTGCCAGCAGGGCGGAGACTGAAGCTTTCTTT.

This clone was observed a handful of times. The chain links TRBV27 to TRBJ1-1, with 7 bases fitting TRBD1. The germline V gene encodes CDR1 MNHEY and CDR2 SMNVEV (reference sequence). V shed 3 bases, J shed 5 bases, and the junction held 3 bases outside the gene matches. There are 13 residues in the CDR3. Written as DNA, the CDR3 is TGTGCCAGCAGTTTGCACAGGGGTACTGAAGCTTTCTTT. Translated, it gives CASSLHRGTEAFF.

J is TRBJ2-5 and V is TRBV11-1, with 7 bases matching TRBD1. The J call may be wrong; the DNA end is better matched by TRBJ2-7. Looked up from germline, CDR1 is SGHAT and CDR2 is FQDESV (reference sequence). The CDR3 has 18 residues. CDR3 sequence (DNA): TGTGCCAGCAGCTTAGCCCACCACCGGGACAGATTCTCCTACGAGCAGTACTTC. Translating gives CASSLAHHRDRFSYEQYF.